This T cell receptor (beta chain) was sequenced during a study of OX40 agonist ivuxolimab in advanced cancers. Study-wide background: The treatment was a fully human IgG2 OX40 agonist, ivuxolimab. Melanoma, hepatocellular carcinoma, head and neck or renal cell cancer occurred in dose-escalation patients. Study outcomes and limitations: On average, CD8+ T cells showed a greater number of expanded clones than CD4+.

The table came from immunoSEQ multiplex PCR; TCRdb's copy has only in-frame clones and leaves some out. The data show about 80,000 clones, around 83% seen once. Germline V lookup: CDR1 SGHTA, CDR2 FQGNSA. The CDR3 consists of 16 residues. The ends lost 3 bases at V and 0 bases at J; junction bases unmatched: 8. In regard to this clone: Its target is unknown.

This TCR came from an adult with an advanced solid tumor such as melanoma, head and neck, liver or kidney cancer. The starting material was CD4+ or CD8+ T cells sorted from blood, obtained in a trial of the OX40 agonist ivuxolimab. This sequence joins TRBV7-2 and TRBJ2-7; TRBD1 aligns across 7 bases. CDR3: CASSFQTGASSYEQYF. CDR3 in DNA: TGTGCCAGCAGCTTTCAAACAGGGGCGAGCTCCTACGAGCAGTACTTC.